This record looks at one TCR beta chain sequence and its context. Per the original methods: Quantification of nucleated cells was approximated via reference gene primer amplification. The table came from immunoSEQ multiplex PCR; TCRdb's copy has only in-frame clones and leaves some out. V, J and clone size were drawn from that table, and D and trimming were deduced from the DNA. This sample yields hundreds of thousands of clones, of which more than 75% are seen a single time; more than 0.75% belongs to the top ten. The length of the CDR3 is 13 residues. V was pared by 5 bases and J by 4 bases, with 9 bases between. The germline CDR1 and CDR2 sequences are LGHDT and YNNKEL (reference sequence). The data were taken from a study of blood T cell repertoires in COVID-19. About the research overall: Spain, Italy and the United States supplied samples that represented acute and convalescent COVID-19.

This clonotype originated in a man in his forties or fifties with acute or convalescent COVID-19. The chain links TRBV3-1 (or the pseudogene TRBV3-2) to TRBJ2-1, with a weak D call TRBD2 (5 bases). Sequenced input: peripheral blood. The chain's CDR3 is CASSKDSYNEQFF. The CDR3 DNA reads as TGTGCCAGCAGCAAGGACTCTTACAATGAGCAGTTCTTC.